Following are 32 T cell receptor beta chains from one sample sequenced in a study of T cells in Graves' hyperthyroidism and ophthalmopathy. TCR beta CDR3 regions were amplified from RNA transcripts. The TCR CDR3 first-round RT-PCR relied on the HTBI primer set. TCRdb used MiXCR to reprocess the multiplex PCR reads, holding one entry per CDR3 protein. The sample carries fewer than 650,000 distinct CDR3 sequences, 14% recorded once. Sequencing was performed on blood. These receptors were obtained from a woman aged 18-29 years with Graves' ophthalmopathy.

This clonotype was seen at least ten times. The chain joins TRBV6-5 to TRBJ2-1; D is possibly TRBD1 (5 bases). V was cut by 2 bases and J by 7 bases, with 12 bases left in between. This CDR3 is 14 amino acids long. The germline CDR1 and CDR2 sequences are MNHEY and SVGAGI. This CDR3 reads CASSYKLQGNEQFF. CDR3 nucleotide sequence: TGTGCCAGCAGTTACAAGCTCCAGGGTAATGAGCAGTTCTTC.

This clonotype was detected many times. CDR3 sequence reads: CASSFGSGTQYF. The CDR3 region has the DNA TGTGCCAGCAGTTTTGGGTCAGGGACCCAGTACTTC. J is TRBJ2-5 and V is TRBV27; D is unresolved. Trimming stripped 3 bases from V and 7 bases from J, with 9 bases between. The V gene's germline CDR1 is MNHEY and CDR2 SMNVEV (reference sequence). The CDR3 is 12 amino acids.

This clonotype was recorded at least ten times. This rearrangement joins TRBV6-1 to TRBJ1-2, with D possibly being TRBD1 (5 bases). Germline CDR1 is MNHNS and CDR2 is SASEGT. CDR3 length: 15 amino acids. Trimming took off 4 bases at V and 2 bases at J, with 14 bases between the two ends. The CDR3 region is CASSAWQTANYGYTF. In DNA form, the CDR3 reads TGTGCCAGCAGTGCCTGGCAGACAGCCAACTATGGCTACACCTTC.

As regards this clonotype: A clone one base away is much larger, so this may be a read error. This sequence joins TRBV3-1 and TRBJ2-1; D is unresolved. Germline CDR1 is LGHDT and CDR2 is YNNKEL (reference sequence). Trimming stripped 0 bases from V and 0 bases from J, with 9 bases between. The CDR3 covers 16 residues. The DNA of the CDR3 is TGTGCCAGCAGCCAAGATGGGCGCCTCTCCTACAATGAGCAGTTCTTC. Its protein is CASSQDGRLSYNEQFF.

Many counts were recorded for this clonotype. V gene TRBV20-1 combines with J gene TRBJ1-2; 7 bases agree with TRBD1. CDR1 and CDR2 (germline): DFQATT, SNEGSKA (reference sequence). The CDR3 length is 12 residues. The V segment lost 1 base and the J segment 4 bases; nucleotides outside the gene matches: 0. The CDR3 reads CSARGQGYGYTF. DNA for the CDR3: TGCAGTGCTAGAGGACAGGGCTATGGCTACACCTTC.

The CDR3: CATSDLIWGYTF. In DNA, the CDR3 is TGTGCCACCAGTGATTTAATATGGGGCTACACCTTC. The V call is TRBV24-1, the J call TRBJ1-2; D not certain. The CDR3 is made up of 12 amino acids. V was trimmed by 1 base and J by 8 bases, leaving 7 bases between them. CDR1 and CDR2 (germline): KGHDR, SFDVKD.

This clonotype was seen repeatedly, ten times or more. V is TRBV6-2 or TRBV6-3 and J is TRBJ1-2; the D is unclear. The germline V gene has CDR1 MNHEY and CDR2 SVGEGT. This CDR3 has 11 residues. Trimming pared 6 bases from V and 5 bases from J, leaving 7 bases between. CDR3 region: CASRRGYGYTF. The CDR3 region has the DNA TGTGCCAGCAGGCGGGGTTATGGCTACACCTTC.

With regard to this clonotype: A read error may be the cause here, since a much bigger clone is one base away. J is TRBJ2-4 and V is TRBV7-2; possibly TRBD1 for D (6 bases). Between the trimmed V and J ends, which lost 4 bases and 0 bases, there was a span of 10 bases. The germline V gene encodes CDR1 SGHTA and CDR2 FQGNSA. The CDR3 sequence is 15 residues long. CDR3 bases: TGTGCCAGCAGCTCAACAGGGCCAGCCAAAAACATTCAGTACTTC. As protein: CASSSTGPAKNIQYF.

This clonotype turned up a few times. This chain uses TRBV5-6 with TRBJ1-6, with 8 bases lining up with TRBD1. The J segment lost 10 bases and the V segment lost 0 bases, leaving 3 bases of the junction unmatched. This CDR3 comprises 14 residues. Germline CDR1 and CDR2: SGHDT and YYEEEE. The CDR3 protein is CASSLGTGSSPLHF. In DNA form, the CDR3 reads TGTGCCAGCAGCTTGGGGACAGGGTCATCACCCCTCCACTTT.

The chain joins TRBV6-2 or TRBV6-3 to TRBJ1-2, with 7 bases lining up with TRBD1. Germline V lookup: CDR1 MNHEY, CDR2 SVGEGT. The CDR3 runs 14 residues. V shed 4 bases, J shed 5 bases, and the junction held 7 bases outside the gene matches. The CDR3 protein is CASSSSTGWYGYTF. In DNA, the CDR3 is TGTGCCAGCAGTTCATCGACAGGGTGGTATGGCTACACCTTC.

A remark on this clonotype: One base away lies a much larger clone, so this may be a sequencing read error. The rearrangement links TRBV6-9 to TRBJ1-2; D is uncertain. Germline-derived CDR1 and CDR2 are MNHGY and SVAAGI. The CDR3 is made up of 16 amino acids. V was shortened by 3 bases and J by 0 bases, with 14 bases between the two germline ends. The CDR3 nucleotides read TGTGCCAGCAGTTACGAGCCCGGTGACGCTAACTATGGCTACACCTTC. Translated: CASSYEPGDANYGYTF.

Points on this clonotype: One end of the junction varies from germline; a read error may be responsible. CDR3 nucleotide sequence: TGCAGCGTTGGACGTATGAACACTGAAGTTTTCTTT. Its protein product is CSVGRMNTEVFF. J is TRBJ1-1 and V is TRBV29-1; no clear D gene. Germline V CDR1 and CDR2: SQVTM, ANQGSEA. This CDR3 comprises 12 residues.

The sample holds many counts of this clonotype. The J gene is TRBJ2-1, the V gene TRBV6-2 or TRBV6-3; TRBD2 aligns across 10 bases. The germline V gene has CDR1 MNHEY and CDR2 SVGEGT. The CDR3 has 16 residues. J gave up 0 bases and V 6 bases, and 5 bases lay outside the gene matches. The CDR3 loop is CASRSPSGSSYNEQFF. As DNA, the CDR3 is TGTGCCAGCAGGTCCCCTAGCGGGAGCTCCTACAATGAGCAGTTCTTC.

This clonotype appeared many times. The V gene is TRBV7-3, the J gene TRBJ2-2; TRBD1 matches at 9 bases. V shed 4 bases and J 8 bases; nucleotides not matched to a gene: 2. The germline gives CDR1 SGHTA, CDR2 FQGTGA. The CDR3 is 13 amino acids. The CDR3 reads CASSSDRGGELFF. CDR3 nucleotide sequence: TGTGCCAGCAGCTCGGACAGGGGAGGGGAGCTGTTTTTT.

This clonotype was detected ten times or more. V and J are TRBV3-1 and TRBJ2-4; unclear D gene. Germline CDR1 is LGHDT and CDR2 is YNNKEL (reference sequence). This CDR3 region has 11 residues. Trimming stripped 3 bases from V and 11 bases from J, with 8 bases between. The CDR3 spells CASSHKKVQYF. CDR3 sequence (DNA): TGTGCCAGCAGCCATAAGAAAGTTCAGTACTTC.

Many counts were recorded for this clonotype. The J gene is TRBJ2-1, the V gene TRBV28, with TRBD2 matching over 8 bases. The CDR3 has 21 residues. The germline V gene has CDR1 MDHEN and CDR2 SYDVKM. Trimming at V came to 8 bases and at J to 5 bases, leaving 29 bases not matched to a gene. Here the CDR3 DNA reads TGTGCCAGCCTCCCAGACGGCCCTAGTTTACGTGATAGCGGGACCCACAATGAGCAGTTCTTC. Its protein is CASLPDGPSLRDSGTHNEQFF. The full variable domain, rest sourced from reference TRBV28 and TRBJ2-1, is DVKVTQSSRYLVKRTGEKVFLECVQDMDHENMFWYRQDPGLGLRLIYFSYDVKMKEKGDIPEGYSVSREKKERFSLILESASTNQTSMYLCASLPDGPSLRDSGTHNEQFFGPGTRLTVL.

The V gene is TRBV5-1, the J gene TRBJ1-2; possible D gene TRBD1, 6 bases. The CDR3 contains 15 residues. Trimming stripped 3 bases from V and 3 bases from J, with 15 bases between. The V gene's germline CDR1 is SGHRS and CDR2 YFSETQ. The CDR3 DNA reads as TGCGCCAGCAGCTCTCAAGGGGGGCGGGACTATGGCTACACCTTC. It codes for CASSSQGGRDYGYTF.

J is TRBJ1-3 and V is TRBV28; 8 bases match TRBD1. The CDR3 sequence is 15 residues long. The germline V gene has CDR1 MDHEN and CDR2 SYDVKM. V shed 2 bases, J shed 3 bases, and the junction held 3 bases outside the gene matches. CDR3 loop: CASSLQGAYGNTIYF. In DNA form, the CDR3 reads TGTGCCAGCAGTTTACAGGGGGCATATGGAAACACCATATATTTT. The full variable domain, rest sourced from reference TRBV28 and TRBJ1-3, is DVKVTQSSRYLVKRTGEKVFLECVQDMDHENMFWYRQDPGLGLRLIYFSYDVKMKEKGDIPEGYSVSREKKERFSLILESASTNQTSMYLCASSLQGAYGNTIYFGEGSWLTVV.

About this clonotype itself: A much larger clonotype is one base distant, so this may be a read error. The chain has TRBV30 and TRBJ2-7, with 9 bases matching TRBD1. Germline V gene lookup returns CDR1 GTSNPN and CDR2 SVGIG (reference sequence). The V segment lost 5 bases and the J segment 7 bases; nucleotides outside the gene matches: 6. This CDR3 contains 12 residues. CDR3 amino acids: CAWDRGEDEQYF. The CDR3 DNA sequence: TGTGCCTGGGACAGGGGGGAGGATGAGCAGTACTTC.

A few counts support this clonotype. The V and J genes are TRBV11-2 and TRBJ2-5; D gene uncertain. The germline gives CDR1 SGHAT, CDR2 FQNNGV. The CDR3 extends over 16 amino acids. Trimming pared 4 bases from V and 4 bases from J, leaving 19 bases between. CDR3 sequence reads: CASSSHPLEVLETQYF. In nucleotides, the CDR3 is TGTGCCAGCAGCTCCCACCCTTTAGAAGTGTTAGAGACCCAGTACTTC.

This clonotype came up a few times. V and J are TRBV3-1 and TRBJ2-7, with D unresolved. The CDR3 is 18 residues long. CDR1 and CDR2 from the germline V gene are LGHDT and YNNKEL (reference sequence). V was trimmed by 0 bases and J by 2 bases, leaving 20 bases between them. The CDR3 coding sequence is TGTGCCAGCAGCCAAGATTCGCTTGCCGGAAGCTCAGCCTACGAGCAGTACTTC. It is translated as CASSQDSLAGSSAYEQYF.

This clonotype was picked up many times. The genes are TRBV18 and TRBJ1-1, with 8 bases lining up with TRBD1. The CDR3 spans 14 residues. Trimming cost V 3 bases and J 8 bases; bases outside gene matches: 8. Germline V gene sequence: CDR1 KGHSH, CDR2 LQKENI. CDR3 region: CASSPGTDREEAFF. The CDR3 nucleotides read TGTGCCAGCTCACCCGGAACGGACAGGGAAGAAGCTTTCTTT.

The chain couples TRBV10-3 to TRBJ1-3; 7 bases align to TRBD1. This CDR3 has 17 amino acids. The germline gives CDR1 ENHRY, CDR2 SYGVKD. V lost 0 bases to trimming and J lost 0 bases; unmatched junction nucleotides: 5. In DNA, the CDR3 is TGTGCCATCAGTGAGTCAAGGACAGGCATCTCTGGAAACACCATATATTTT. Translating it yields CAISESRTGISGNTIYF.

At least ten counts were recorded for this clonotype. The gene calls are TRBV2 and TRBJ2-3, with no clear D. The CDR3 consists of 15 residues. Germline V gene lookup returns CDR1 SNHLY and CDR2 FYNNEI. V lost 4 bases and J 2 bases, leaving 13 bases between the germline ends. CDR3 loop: CASSVGAAITDTQYF. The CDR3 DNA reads TGTGCCAGCAGTGTTGGCGCCGCGATCACAGATACGCAGTATTTT. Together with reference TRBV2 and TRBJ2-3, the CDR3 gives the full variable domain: EPEVTQTPSHQVTQMGQEVILRCVPISNHLYFYWYRQILGQKVEFLVSFYNNEISEKSEIFDDQFSVERPDGSNFTLKIRSTKLEDSAMYFCASSVGAAITDTQYFGPGTRLTVL.

The CDR3 DNA is TGCAGCGTTGAAGATCGAGAGGGGCACCGCGATTACGAGCAGTACTTC. Its protein is CSVEDREGHRDYEQYF. V gene TRBV29-1 combines with J gene TRBJ2-7; D is perhaps TRBD1 or TRBD2 (5 bases each). The V end lost 0 bases, the J end lost 4 bases, and 19 bases lay between the germline ends. The CDR3 has 16 residues. Per germline, CDR1 SQVTM and CDR2 ANQGSEA.

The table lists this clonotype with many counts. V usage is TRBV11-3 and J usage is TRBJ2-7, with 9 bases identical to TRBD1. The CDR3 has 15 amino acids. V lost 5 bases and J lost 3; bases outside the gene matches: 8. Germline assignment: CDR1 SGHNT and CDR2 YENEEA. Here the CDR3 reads CASSAGTGSVYEQYF. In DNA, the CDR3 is TGTGCCAGCAGCGCAGGGACAGGGAGCGTCTACGAGCAGTACTTC.

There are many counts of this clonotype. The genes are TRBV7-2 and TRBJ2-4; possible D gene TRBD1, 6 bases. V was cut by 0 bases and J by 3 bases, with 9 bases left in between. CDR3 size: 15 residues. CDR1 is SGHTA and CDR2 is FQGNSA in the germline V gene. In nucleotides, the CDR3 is TGTGCCAGCAGCTTAGCTGCAGGGGACAAAAACATTCAGTACTTC. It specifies CASSLAAGDKNIQYF.

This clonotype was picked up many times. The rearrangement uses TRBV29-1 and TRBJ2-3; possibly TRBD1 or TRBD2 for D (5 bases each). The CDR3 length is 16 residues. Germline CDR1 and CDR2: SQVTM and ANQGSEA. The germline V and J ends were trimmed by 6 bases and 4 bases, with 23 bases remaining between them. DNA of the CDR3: TGCAGCGTGCCATCGAACCGGGACCGAATATCAGATACGCAGTATTTT. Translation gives CSVPSNRDRISDTQYF.

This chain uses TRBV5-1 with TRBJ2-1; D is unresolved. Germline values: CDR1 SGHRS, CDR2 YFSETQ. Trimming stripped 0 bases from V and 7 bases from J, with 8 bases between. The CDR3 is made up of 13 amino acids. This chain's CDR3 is CASSLDRPNEQFF. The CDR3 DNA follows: TGCGCCAGCAGCTTGGATAGGCCGAATGAGCAGTTCTTC.

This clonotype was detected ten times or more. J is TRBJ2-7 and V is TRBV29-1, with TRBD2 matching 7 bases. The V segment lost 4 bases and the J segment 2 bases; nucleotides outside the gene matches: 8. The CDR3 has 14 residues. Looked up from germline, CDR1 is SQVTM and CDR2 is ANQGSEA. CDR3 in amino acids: CSVGGGSSTYEQYF. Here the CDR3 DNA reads TGCAGCGTTGGGGGGGGGAGCTCCACCTACGAGCAGTACTTC.

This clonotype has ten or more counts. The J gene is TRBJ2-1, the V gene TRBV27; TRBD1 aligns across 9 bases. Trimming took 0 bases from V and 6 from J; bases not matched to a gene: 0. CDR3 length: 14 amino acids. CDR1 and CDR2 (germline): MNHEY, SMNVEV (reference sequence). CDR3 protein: CASSLSTGGNEQFF. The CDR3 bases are TGTGCCAGCAGTTTATCGACAGGGGGCAATGAGCAGTTCTTC.

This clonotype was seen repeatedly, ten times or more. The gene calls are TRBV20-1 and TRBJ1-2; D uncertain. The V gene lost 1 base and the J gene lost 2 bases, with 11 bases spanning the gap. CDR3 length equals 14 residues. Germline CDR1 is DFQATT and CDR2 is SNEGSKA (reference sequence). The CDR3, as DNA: TGCAGTGCTAGAGTTGTCCAGGAGAACTATGGCTACACCTTC. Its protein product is CSARVVQENYGYTF.